Below are 23 T cell receptor beta chains sequenced from a single sample in a study of blood T cell repertoires in COVID-19. The protocol was immunoSEQ multiplex PCR, while the TCRdb copy is restricted to in-frame clones and leaves out a portion. The sample shows about 180,000 clones, 89% of them seen only once. Sequencing used peripheral blood. The receptors shown here come from a man between 18 and 29 years old who had recovered from COVID-19.

The chain recombines TRBV3-1 (or the pseudogene TRBV3-2) with TRBJ1-4; 7 bases agree with TRBD1. The junction had 9 bases not matched to a gene; V was cut back by 4 bases and J by 7 bases. There are 15 residues in the CDR3. Germline lookup yields CDR1 LGHDT and CDR2 YNNKEL (reference sequence). CDR3 sequence reads: CASSPRTGGSEKLFF. The CDR3 DNA reads as TGTGCCAGCAGCCCCCGGACAGGAGGAAGTGAAAAACTGTTTTTT.

V is TRBV15 and J is TRBJ2-5, with a weak D call TRBD2 (5 bases). The CDR3 totals 14 residues. Per germline, CDR1 LNHNV and CDR2 YYDKDF (reference sequence). Between the trimmed V and J ends, which lost 1 base and 1 base, there was a span of 7 bases. The DNA of the CDR3 is TGTGCCACCAGCAGAGGGACTCCCCAAGAGACCCAGTACTTC. Protein product: CATSRGTPQETQYF.

The rearrangement links TRBV4-1 to TRBJ2-3, with a tentative D call TRBD2 (5 bases). CDR1 MGHRA and CDR2 YSYEKL come from the germline V gene. V dropped 4 bases and J dropped 3 bases, with 20 bases sitting between them. This CDR3 comprises 17 residues. The CDR3 sequence is CASSRRGSNRGTDTQYF. The CDR3, as DNA: TGCGCCAGCAGCCGAAGAGGGTCAAATCGTGGGACAGATACGCAGTATTTT.

J is TRBJ2-1 and V is TRBV11-3; TRBD2 matches 13 bases. V lost 5 bases and J lost 4; bases outside the gene matches: 2. The CDR3 covers 15 residues. Looked up from germline, CDR1 is SGHNT and CDR2 is YENEEA. CDR3 in amino acids: CASSAGLAGYNEQFF. Written as DNA, the CDR3 is TGTGCCAGCAGCGCGGGACTAGCGGGATACAATGAGCAGTTCTTC.

The CDR3 protein is CASSIAGQGARDSPLHF. CDR3 in DNA: TGTGCCAGTAGTATAGCGGGACAGGGGGCACGGGATTCACCCCTCCACTTT. V is TRBV19 and J is TRBJ1-6; 12 bases match TRBD1. V shed 1 base, J shed 8 bases, and the junction held 6 bases outside the gene matches. The CDR3 totals 17 residues. Germline V CDR1 and CDR2: LNHDA, SQIVND (reference sequence).

A single count supports this clone. The V and J genes are TRBV6-5 and TRBJ2-2, with D perhaps matching TRBD1 (6 bases). The germline V gene encodes CDR1 MNHEY and CDR2 SVGAGI. Trimming stripped 11 bases from V and 5 bases from J, with 9 bases between. The CDR3 is made up of 11 amino acids. The CDR3: CAGGQTGELFF. CDR3 in DNA: TGTGCCGGCGGACAGACCGGGGAGCTGTTTTTT.

The J gene is TRBJ1-2, the V gene TRBV2; 9 bases match TRBD1. Looked up from germline, CDR1 is SNHLY and CDR2 is FYNNEI. V shed 7 bases and J 3 bases; nucleotides not matched to a gene: 6. The CDR3 spans 14 residues. CDR3 amino acids: CASIGDRDYYGYTF. The CDR3 bases are TGTGCCAGCATTGGGGACAGGGATTACTATGGCTACACCTTC.

The chain employs TRBV6-6 and TRBJ1-6; TRBD1 aligns across 7 bases. The CDR3 consists of 15 residues. The trim removed 0 bases at V and 7 bases at J, leaving 3 bases unmatched. Germline V gene data show CDR1 as MNHNY and CDR2 as SVGAGI (reference sequence). CDR3 nucleotide sequence: TGTGCCAGCAGTTACTCGGGCAGGGGGAATTCACCCCTCCACTTT. It yields the protein CASSYSGRGNSPLHF.

This clone has more than one count but fewer than ten. The V call is TRBV7-9, the J call TRBJ1-2; maybe TRBD1 (5 bases). CDR1 and CDR2 (germline): SEHNR, FQNEAQ (reference sequence). Between the trimmed V and J ends, which lost 5 bases and 7 bases, there was a span of 17 bases. The CDR3 sequence is 14 residues long. In nucleotides, the CDR3 is TGTGCCAGCAGCCTCGAGGGACTTCGGGGTGGCTACACCTTC. Encoded protein: CASSLEGLRGGYTF. The full variable domain, rest sourced from reference TRBV7-9 and TRBJ1-2, is DTGVSQNPRHKITKRGQNVTFRCDPISEHNRLYWYRQTLGQGPEFLTYFQNEAQLEKSRLLSDRFSAERPKGSFSTLEIQRTEQGDSAMYLCASSLEGLRGGYTFGSGTRLTVV.

This clone showed up just a few times. The chain combines TRBV6-2 or TRBV6-3 with TRBJ2-1; 7 nucleotides line up with TRBD2. The CDR3 runs to 16 residues. V gave up 7 bases and J gave up 6 bases; unmatched junction bases: 15. CDR1 and CDR2 from the germline V gene are MNHEY and SVGEGT. The CDR3 bases are TGTGCCAGCACCCCGGGTGGACAAGCGGGGTTCAATGAGCAGTTCTTC. Its protein product is CASTPGGQAGFNEQFF.

This rearrangement joins TRBV5-6 to TRBJ2-7; TRBD1 agrees at 9 bases. Germline loops: CDR1 SGHDT, CDR2 YYEEEE. The J segment lost 7 bases and the V segment lost 2 bases, leaving 10 bases of the junction unmatched. This CDR3 is built from 15 residues. CDR3 DNA sequence: TGTGCCAGCAGCTTACCGGGACAGGGCCTGTTAGAGCAGTACTTC. Translated, it gives CASSLPGQGLLEQYF.

The sample holds one count of this clone. The genes are TRBV18 and TRBJ2-2, with D perhaps TRBD2 (5 bases). CDR1 and CDR2 from the germline V gene are KGHSH and LQKENI. The CDR3 has 16 residues. Trimming removed 3 bases at V and 7 bases at J, with 18 bases between. The CDR3 reads CASSPTRERFSGELFF. CDR3 sequence (DNA): TGTGCCAGCTCACCTACGAGGGAGAGGTTCAGCGGGGAGCTGTTTTTT.

The chain combines TRBV28 with TRBJ1-1; no definite D call. V lost 4 bases to trimming and J lost 11 bases, with 17 bases between them. The CDR3 runs 13 residues. Germline V gene data show CDR1 as MDHEN and CDR2 as SYDVKM. The CDR3 is CASSSTRPDGAFF. CDR3 in DNA: TGTGCCAGCAGTTCAACCCGTCCAGACGGGGCTTTCTTT.

A note on this clone: This CDR3 is also generated by other DNA sequences in the sample. This chain connects TRBV10-3 to TRBJ2-7, with 9 bases fitting TRBD1. The germline CDR1 and CDR2 sequences are ENHRY and SYGVKD. The V and J ends lost 6 bases and 4 bases, in that order; junction bases with no gene match: 1. The CDR3 is 12 residues long. The CDR3 loop reads CAIRGQGYEQYF. The CDR3 nucleotides read TGTGCCATCAGAGGACAGGGGTACGAGCAGTACTTC.

J is TRBJ2-1 and V is TRBV6-6; a weak D match, TRBD2 (5 bases). Germline V gene data show CDR1 as MNHNY and CDR2 as SVGAGI (reference sequence). Trimming cost V 5 bases and J 0 bases, with 8 bases left between them. The length of the CDR3 is 14 residues. CDR3: CASSAGRSYNEQFF. The DNA for the CDR3 is TGTGCCAGCAGTGCGGGTCGCTCCTACAATGAGCAGTTCTTC.

The V gene is TRBV24-1, the J gene TRBJ1-1; D is unclear. There are 15 residues in the CDR3. V was pared by 2 bases and J by 1 base, with 10 bases between. CDR1 and CDR2 (germline): KGHDR, SFDVKD. The CDR3 loop reads CATSDSGQSNTEAFF. CDR3 coding DNA: TGTGCCACCAGTGATTCTGGCCAGTCGAACACTGAAGCTTTCTTT.

The chain combines TRBV10-3 with TRBJ2-1; 11 nucleotides match TRBD1. With 0 bases clipped from V and 9 bases from J, the junction kept 10 bases outside the gene matches. The CDR3 has 17 amino acids. Germline CDR1 reads ENHRY; CDR2 reads SYGVKD. The CDR3 loop reads CAISESSGQGARIEQFF. CDR3 coding DNA: TGTGCCATCAGTGAGTCGTCCGGACAGGGGGCGCGTATTGAGCAGTTCTTC.

J is TRBJ1-1 and V is TRBV10-3; TRBD1 is a possible D gene (5 bases). V lost 10 bases and J 5 bases, leaving 17 bases between the germline ends. Germline V gives CDR1 ENHRY, CDR2 SYGVKD. The CDR3 covers 13 residues. CDR3 coding DNA: TGTGCCACCGCCTCTTGGGGGGAAACTGAAGCTTTCTTT. Amino acids: CATASWGETEAFF.

V gene TRBV4-1 combines with J gene TRBJ1-5; D perhaps matches TRBD1 (6 bases). Germline V lookup: CDR1 MGHRA, CDR2 YSYEKL. The CDR3 spans 13 residues. Deletions cut 4 bases from V and 5 bases from J, with 9 bases between. The CDR3 DNA reads TGCGCCAGCAGCCTCCAGGGGTATCAGCCCCAGCATTTT. Its protein product is CASSLQGYQPQHF.

This clone was observed once. The rearrangement links TRBV5-5 to TRBJ2-5; 9 bases map to TRBD1. Germline assignment: CDR1 SGHKS and CDR2 YYEKEE (reference sequence). Losses at the gene ends were 4 bases for V and 5 bases for J; bases not matched to a gene: 6. The CDR3 is made up of 14 amino acids. The CDR3 is CASSTGQGPETQYF. The CDR3 nucleotides read TGTGCCAGCAGCACCGGACAGGGGCCGGAGACCCAGTACTTC.

This chain connects TRBV3-1 (or the pseudogene TRBV3-2) to TRBJ2-2; TRBD2 aligns across 8 bases. CDR3 length: 19 residues. V shed 2 bases and J 3 bases; nucleotides not matched to a gene: 14. Looked up from germline, CDR1 is LGHDT and CDR2 is YNNKEL (reference sequence). CDR3 amino acids: CASSQRGGAGGSYTGELFF. In DNA, the CDR3 is TGTGCCAGCAGCCAAAGGGGTGGTGCGGGAGGATCGTACACCGGGGAGCTGTTTTTT.

The CDR3 protein is CASGLVGGGSYNEQFF. CDR3 bases: TGTGCCTCGGGACTAGTGGGAGGTGGGTCCTACAATGAGCAGTTCTTC. This chain connects TRBV10-3 to TRBJ2-1; TRBD2 matches 8 bases. The CDR3 has 16 amino acids. V was clipped by 11 bases and J by 1 base; unmatched bases: 13. Germline V gene sequence: CDR1 ENHRY, CDR2 SYGVKD.

As DNA, the CDR3 is TGTGCCAGCAGCCGGACTAGCGGAGACTCCTACAATGAGCAGTTCTTC. Translation gives CASSRTSGDSYNEQFF. The chain uses TRBV11-3 and TRBJ2-1; 10 bases match TRBD2. CDR1 and CDR2 from the germline V gene are SGHNT and YENEEA. This CDR3 spans 16 amino acids. V gave up 5 bases and J gave up 0 bases; unmatched junction bases: 4.